Following are 7 T cell receptor beta chains from one sample sequenced in a study of molecular identifiers for immune sequencing clone quantification. Via MiXCR, TCRdb re-called the PCR reads, giving one row per CDR3 protein. The sample records approximately 670,000 distinct CDR3 sequences, 20% being singletons. Specimen: naive CD8+ T cells from blood, with Jurkat cell RNA spiked in. Noted subset: FACS-sorted CD8+CD4-CCR7+CD45RA+ naive T cells. Receptors originate from a human donor in good health. Some libraries in this study had Jurkat cell RNA spiked in.

The chain employs TRBV12-3 or TRBV12-4 and TRBJ1-1; a possible D gene is TRBD1 (5 bases). Trimming removed 2 bases at V and 11 bases at J, with 15 bases between. CDR3 length: 13 amino acids. The CDR3 DNA reads TGTGCCAGCAGTTTACGGGGACCGTTTATGGCTTTCTTT. Amino acids: CASSLRGPFMAFF.

This clonotype was detected ten times or more. CDR3 coding DNA: TGTGCCAGCAGTCCATACGTGCTGGGGGACTATGGCTACACCTTC. Encoded protein: CASSPYVLGDYGYTF. The chain employs TRBV27 and TRBJ1-2; perhaps TRBD1 as D (5 bases). This CDR3 region has 15 residues. Trimming shortened V by 5 bases and J by 3 bases, and 16 bases separated the two germline ends. Germline values: CDR1 MNHEY, CDR2 SMNVEV (reference sequence).

This clonotype was found many times. The chain is built from TRBV11-2 and TRBJ2-1; 8 bases agree with TRBD2. The J segment lost 8 bases and the V segment lost 8 bases, leaving 8 bases of the junction unmatched. Germline lookup yields CDR1 SGHAT and CDR2 FQNNGV. The CDR3 contains 13 residues. In DNA form, the CDR3 reads TGTGCCAGCGGCGGGAGGCTGCGGGATGAGCAGTTCTTC. Encoded protein: CASGGRLRDEQFF.

This clonotype was counted ten times or more. As DNA, the CDR3 is TGTGCCAGCAGCTTAGAGGACAGCTATGGCTACACCTTC. Residues: CASSLEDSYGYTF. V gene TRBV7-9 combines with J gene TRBJ1-2; D perhaps matches TRBD1 (6 bases). The CDR3 length is 13 residues. Looked up from germline, CDR1 is SEHNR and CDR2 is FQNEAQ (reference sequence). The V end was cut by 1 base, the J end by 4 bases, with 7 bases between.

CDR3: CASSAVPEQANEQFF. The CDR3 DNA sequence: TGCGCCAGCAGCGCGGTCCCAGAACAGGCCAATGAGCAGTTCTTC. V is TRBV5-1 and J is TRBJ2-1; D is perhaps TRBD1 (5 bases). Germline CDR1 is SGHRS and CDR2 is YFSETQ. The CDR3 extends over 15 amino acids. V was cut by 4 bases and J by 6 bases, with 17 bases left in between.

About this clonotype itself: No conserved phenylalanine or tryptophan ends this CDR3, so it is likely a read error. V gene TRBV29-1 combines with J gene TRBJ2-3; 10 bases line up with TRBD2. The germline gives CDR1 SQVTM, CDR2 ANQGSEA. Germline trimming cut 4 bases from V and 2 bases from J; bases unmatched to any gene: 9. The CDR3 has 16 residues. CDR3 region: CSVGGSGGPNTDTQYL. The CDR3 coding sequence is TGCAGCGTTGGAGGTAGCGGGGGGCCCAACACAGATACGCAGTATCTT.

This clonotype occurred a few times. CDR3 sequence: CASTTSGAHLSEQYF. The CDR3, as DNA: TGTGCCAGCACAACTAGCGGGGCCCACCTAAGCGAGCAGTACTTC. This chain connects TRBV27 to TRBJ2-7; 10 bases agree with TRBD2. The CDR3 is 15 residues long. CDR1 and CDR2 from the germline V gene are MNHEY and SMNVEV (reference sequence). J gave up 6 bases and V 7 bases, and 12 bases lay outside the gene matches.